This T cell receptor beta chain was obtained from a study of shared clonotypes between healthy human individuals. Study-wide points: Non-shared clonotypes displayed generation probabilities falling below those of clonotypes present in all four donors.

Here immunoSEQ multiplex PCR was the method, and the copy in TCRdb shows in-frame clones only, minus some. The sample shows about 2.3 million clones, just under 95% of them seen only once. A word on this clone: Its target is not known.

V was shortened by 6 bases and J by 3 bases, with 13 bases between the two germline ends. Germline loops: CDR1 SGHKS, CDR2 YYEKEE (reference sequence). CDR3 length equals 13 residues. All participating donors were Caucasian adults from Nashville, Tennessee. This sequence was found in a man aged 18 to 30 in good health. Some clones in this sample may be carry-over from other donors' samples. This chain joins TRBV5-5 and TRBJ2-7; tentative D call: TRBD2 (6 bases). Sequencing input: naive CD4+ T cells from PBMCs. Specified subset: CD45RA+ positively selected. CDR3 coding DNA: TGTGCCAGCAAGGCGGGGCCTCTCTACGAGCAGTACTTC. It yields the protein CASKAGPLYEQYF.